This is a list of T cell receptor beta chains from one sample in a study of T cells after yellow fever vaccination. TCRdb independently ran MiXCR on the 5' RACE reads; one entry per CDR3 protein. In the table there are a few hundred thousand distinct CDR3 sequences, around 19% of which are singletons. The source was PBMCs, collected before the yellow fever booster vaccination. These receptors were collected from a man aged 18 to 35 who received the YFV17D yellow fever vaccine. Both conserved end residues are part of each CDR3. D genes are given only for firm matches. Expanded clones get a size class; other rows say once, few or many, or leave the size out.

j_call: TRBJ1-4
v_call: TRBV20-1
d_call: -
clone_size: few
cdr3_aa: CSARGTNEKLFF
cdr3_nt: TGCAGTGCCCGCGGTACTAATGAAAAACTGTTTTTT

j_call: TRBJ2-3
v_call: TRBV6-6
d_call: TRBD1
clone_size: few
cdr3_aa: CASSYRGGTDTQYF
cdr3_nt: TGTGCCAGCAGCTACAGGGGAGGCACAGATACGCAGTATTTT

j_call: TRBJ1-1
v_call: TRBV12-3/TRBV12-4
d_call: TRBD1
clone_size: few
cdr3_aa: CASSLPGTEQAFF
cdr3_nt: TGTGCCAGCAGCCTACCTGGGACAGAACAAGCTTTCTTT

j_call: TRBJ2-1
v_call: TRBV4-1
d_call: -
clone_size: -
cdr3_aa: CASSQAPTSTNEQFF
cdr3_nt: TGCGCCAGCAGCCAAGCACCGACTAGTACCAATGAGCAGTTCTTC

j_call: TRBJ2-7
v_call: TRBV5-1
d_call: -
clone_size: -
cdr3_aa: CASSPTVVFYEQYF
cdr3_nt: TGCGCCAGCAGCCCTACAGTGGTATTCTACGAGCAGTACTTC

j_call: TRBJ2-6
v_call: TRBV20-1
d_call: TRBD1
clone_size: many
cdr3_aa: CSARIGGSGANVLTF
cdr3_nt: TGCAGTGCTAGAATAGGGGGCTCGGGGGCCAACGTCCTGACTTTC

j_call: TRBJ2-1
v_call: TRBV9
d_call: -
clone_size: -
cdr3_aa: CASGEAPWSYNEQFF
cdr3_nt: TGTGCCAGCGGGGAGGCCCCTTGGTCCTACAATGAGCAGTTCTTC

j_call: TRBJ2-5
v_call: TRBV6-2/TRBV6-3
d_call: -
clone_size: few
cdr3_aa: CASSLPSGWETQYF
cdr3_nt: TGTGCCAGCAGCCTTCCTAGTGGATGGGAGACCCAGTACTTC

j_call: TRBJ2-2
v_call: TRBV4-3
d_call: -
clone_size: -
cdr3_aa: CASSREGLNTGELFF
cdr3_nt: TGCGCCAGCAGCCGTGAGGGACTCAACACCGGGGAGCTGTTTTTT

j_call: TRBJ2-7
v_call: TRBV6-5
d_call: -
clone_size: -
cdr3_aa: CASQGNSYEQYF
cdr3_nt: TGTGCCAGTCAGGGAAACTCCTACGAGCAGTACTTC

j_call: TRBJ1-1
v_call: TRBV6-5
d_call: -
clone_size: -
cdr3_aa: CASSYSAGEAFF
cdr3_nt: TGTGCCAGCAGTTACTCTGCGGGTGAAGCTTTCTTT

j_call: TRBJ2-1
v_call: TRBV7-6
d_call: TRBD2
clone_size: few
cdr3_aa: CASSPRLGLAASNEQFF
cdr3_nt: TGTGCCAGCAGCCCACGACTAGGACTAGCGGCCTCCAATGAGCAGTTCTTC

j_call: TRBJ2-5
v_call: TRBV20-1
d_call: -
clone_size: many
cdr3_aa: CSARSGAPQETQYF
cdr3_nt: TGCAGTGCTAGATCAGGGGCCCCCCAAGAGACCCAGTACTTC

j_call: TRBJ1-2
v_call: TRBV11-2
d_call: -
clone_size: -
cdr3_aa: CASSLGEVAGYTF
cdr3_nt: TGTGCCAGCAGCTTAGGAGAGGTTGCTGGCTACACCTTC

j_call: TRBJ2-1
v_call: TRBV5-1
d_call: -
clone_size: -
cdr3_aa: CASSLNGGGYNEQFF
cdr3_nt: TGCGCCAGCAGCTTGAATGGGGGAGGCTACAATGAGCAGTTCTTC

j_call: TRBJ1-1
v_call: TRBV9
d_call: -
clone_size: few
cdr3_aa: CASSPTSSPEAFF
cdr3_nt: TGTGCCAGCAGCCCCACCTCAAGCCCTGAAGCTTTCTTT

j_call: TRBJ1-5
v_call: TRBV14
d_call: TRBD1
clone_size: few
cdr3_aa: CASSQRDSPPMAQHF
cdr3_nt: TGTGCCAGCAGCCAGAGGGACAGCCCTCCAATGGCCCAGCATTTT

j_call: TRBJ2-5
v_call: TRBV5-1
d_call: TRBD1
clone_size: few
cdr3_aa: CASSLWDRGLETQYF
cdr3_nt: TGCGCCAGCAGCTTGTGGGACAGGGGGCTAGAGACCCAGTACTTC

j_call: TRBJ1-5
v_call: TRBV12-3/TRBV12-4
d_call: -
clone_size: many
cdr3_aa: CASSSRGSNQPQHF
cdr3_nt: TGTGCCAGCAGTTCCAGGGGCAGCAATCAGCCCCAGCATTTT

j_call: TRBJ1-5
v_call: TRBV7-9
d_call: -
clone_size: few
cdr3_aa: CASSFGGSGVQPQHF
cdr3_nt: TGTGCCAGCAGCTTCGGAGGTTCCGGGGTTCAGCCCCAGCATTTT